This T cell receptor (beta chain) was recorded in a study of blood T cell repertoires in COVID-19. Study-level information: Sources were T cells, B-cell-depleted T cells, or PBMCs; the material itself was cDNA or gDNA.

As originally analysed: Quantification of nucleated cells was approximated via reference gene primer amplification. Profiled with immunoSEQ multiplex PCR; TCRdb holds only in-frame clones, not every one. Clone size and the V and J calls come from that table; the DNA yielded D and trimming. The sample holds some 130,000 clones; 75% to 90% are singletons and the top ten take around 2.9%. This clone was counted only a few times. The origin of this receptor is a man aged 55 to 70 with active or convalescent COVID-19. Sequenced: peripheral blood.

CDR3 sequence: CASSYSPGNEQYF. CDR3 in DNA: TGTGCCAGCAGTTACTCGCCCGGGAACGAGCAGTACTTC. The V and J genes are TRBV6-5 and TRBJ2-7; tentatively, D is TRBD2 (5 bases). This CDR3 has 13 residues. Trimming shortened V by 0 bases and J by 5 bases, and 8 bases separated the two germline ends. Germline V CDR1 and CDR2: MNHEY, SVGAGI.